Following are 21 T cell receptor beta chains from one sample sequenced in a study of OX40 agonist ivuxolimab in advanced cancers. Sequencing used immunoSEQ multiplex PCR; TCRdb keeps in-frame clones, though not all of them. The table has under 20,000 clones, roughly 73% seen once. This material consisted of CD4+ or CD8+ T cells sorted from blood, taken in a trial of the OX40 agonist ivuxolimab. The receptors here all came from an adult with an advanced solid tumor such as melanoma, head and neck, liver or kidney cancer.

This chain uses TRBV5-4 with TRBJ2-5, with 8 positions matching TRBD2. CDR1 SGHNT and CDR2 YYREEE come from the germline V gene (reference sequence). With V trimmed by 2 bases and J by 5 bases, 5 bases remained unmatched. The CDR3 runs to 14 residues. The CDR3 is CASSLAGDGETQYF. Written as DNA, the CDR3 is TGTGCCAGCAGCTTAGCGGGAGACGGGGAGACCCAGTACTTC.

The chain is built from TRBV19 and TRBJ2-1; 8 positions agree with TRBD1. CDR1 LNHDA and CDR2 SQIVND come from the germline V gene (reference sequence). V dropped 3 bases and J dropped 2; count of bases not matched to a gene: 3. The CDR3 has 15 residues. The CDR3 loop is CASSILDRAYNEQFF. The CDR3 DNA sequence: TGTGCCAGTAGTATTCTGGACAGGGCCTACAATGAGCAGTTCTTC. The complete variable domain, with remaining parts taken from reference TRBV19 and TRBJ2-1, reads DGGITQSPKYLFRKEGQNVTLSCEQNLNHDAMYWYRQDPGQGLRLIYYSQIVNDFQKGDIAEGYSVSREKKESFPLTVTSAQKNPTAFYLCASSILDRAYNEQFFGPGTRLTVL.

The rearrangement joins TRBV7-9 to TRBJ2-5; the match to TRBD1 covers 11 bases. This CDR3 is 15 amino acids long. Unmatched junction bases numbered 2, after V lost 1 base and J lost 4 bases. Germline loops: CDR1 SEHNR, CDR2 FQNEAQ (reference sequence). The CDR3 DNA sequence: TGTGCCAGCAGCTTAGTGGGACAGGGGGGAGAGACCCAGTACTTC. Amino acids: CASSLVGQGGETQYF.

The chain carries TRBV29-1 and TRBJ2-7, with 9 bases that match TRBD2. Trimming took 8 bases from V and 1 from J; bases not matched to a gene: 6. Germline values: CDR1 SQVTM, CDR2 ANQGSEA. The CDR3 runs 13 residues. The CDR3 coding sequence is TGCAGCTTCAGACTAGCGGAGTCCTACGAGCAGTACTTC. Protein product: CSFRLAESYEQYF.

The chain combines TRBV7-9 with TRBJ2-1; D assignment may be TRBD1 or TRBD2 (5 bases each). Germline V gives CDR1 SEHNR, CDR2 FQNEAQ (reference sequence). The V end lost 4 bases, the J end lost 10 bases, and 8 bases lay between the germline ends. The CDR3 spans 11 residues. The CDR3 DNA follows: TGTGCCAGCAGCTCGGGACCAGAGCAGTTCTTC. Encoded protein: CASSSGPEQFF.

In this sample, this clone turned up once. This rearrangement joins TRBV27 to TRBJ2-3; possibly TRBD2 for D (6 bases). Germline-derived CDR1 and CDR2 are MNHEY and SMNVEV (reference sequence). This CDR3 has 14 amino acids. Trimming removed 1 base from V and 6 bases from J, with 11 bases in between. CDR3 region: CASSLWGTGDTQYF. As DNA, the CDR3 is TGTGCCAGCAGTTTATGGGGGACTGGGGATACGCAGTATTTT.

The chain links TRBV2 to TRBJ2-7; possible D gene TRBD1, 6 bases. V was shortened by 2 bases and J by 1 base, with 15 bases between the two germline ends. The length of the CDR3 is 16 residues. The germline gives CDR1 SNHLY, CDR2 FYNNEI. CDR3 residues: CASSESLGTLSYEQYF. The CDR3 nucleotides are TGTGCCAGCAGTGAAAGTTTAGGGACACTTTCCTACGAGCAGTACTTC.

V usage is TRBV6-6 and J usage is TRBJ1-1, with D tentatively TRBD1 (6 bases). The length of the CDR3 is 12 residues. From germline, CDR1 is MNHNY and CDR2 SVGAGI (reference sequence). V gave up 6 bases and J gave up 6 bases, with 11 bases separating them. The DNA of the CDR3 is TGTGCCAGCAGCCCGACAGGATCTGAAGCTTTCTTT. This encodes CASSPTGSEAFF.

The chain has TRBV18 and TRBJ2-7; 10 nucleotides agree with TRBD1. V trimming: 5 bases; J trimming: 2 bases; junction bases outside the gene matches: 3. Germline lookup yields CDR1 KGHSH and CDR2 LQKENI. This CDR3 has 14 amino acids. The CDR3 sequence: CASSYGTGAYEQYF. In DNA form, the CDR3 reads TGTGCCAGCTCATACGGGACAGGGGCCTACGAGCAGTACTTC. The whole variable domain, filled in from reference TRBV18 and TRBJ2-7, reads NAGVMQNPRHLVRRRGQEARLRCSPMKGHSHVYWYRQLPEEGLKFMVYLQKENIIDESGMPKERFSAEFPKEGPSILRIQQVVRGDSAAYFCASSYGTGAYEQYFGPGTRLTVT.

The chain combines TRBV27 with TRBJ1-5, with 9 nucleotides matching TRBD1. The length of the CDR3 is 15 residues. The V and J ends lost 3 bases and 4 bases, in that order; junction bases with no gene match: 4. Germline-derived CDR1 and CDR2 are MNHEY and SMNVEV (reference sequence). The CDR3 DNA reads TGTGCCAGCAGTTTGACAGGGGGTGGGAATCAGCCCCAGCATTTT. Translated: CASSLTGGGNQPQHF.

In regard to this clone: No conserved phenylalanine or tryptophan ends this CDR3, so it is likely a read error. Because the CDR3's place on the DNA is in doubt, the DNA is left out and the CDR3 is given as listed by TCRdb. The chain uses TRBV12-2 and TRBJ1-1. TRBV12-2 is an annotated pseudogene. The length of the CDR3 is 13 amino acids, counting both ends. The CDR3 spells CASRRGENTEAFL.

This clone was seen more than once but under ten times. This chain connects TRBV10-3 to TRBJ2-7; 10 nucleotides align to TRBD1. The J segment lost 1 base and the V segment lost 9 bases, leaving 6 bases of the junction unmatched. The CDR3 sequence is 14 residues long. Germline CDR1 and CDR2: ENHRY and SYGVKD. This CDR3 reads CAIGGTGASYEQYF. The DNA of the CDR3 is TGTGCCATAGGCGGGACAGGGGCGTCCTACGAGCAGTACTTC.

With respect to this clone: An end of the junction does not agree with germline; a read error may underlie this. The chain has TRBV7-7 and TRBJ2-3, with 14 bases identical to TRBD2. This CDR3 is built from 22 residues. Germline V gene sequence: CDR1 SSHAT, CDR2 FNYEAQ (reference sequence). In DNA, the CDR3 is TGTGCTAGCAGCTTAACCCCTCCCCACGGGACTAGCGGGAGCTCTACGACAGATACGCAGTATTTT. It yields the protein CASSLTPPHGTSGSSTTDTQYF.

The gene calls are TRBV19 and TRBJ1-1; TRBD1 aligns across 7 bases. CDR3 length: 14 amino acids. J lost 2 bases, V lost 4 bases, and 4 bases had no gene match. Germline V gene sequence: CDR1 LNHDA, CDR2 SQIVND (reference sequence). The CDR3 DNA is TGTGCCAGTAGTAGGGACAGCGCTAACACTGAAGCTTTCTTT. This sequence encodes CASSRDSANTEAFF.

This clone was counted only a few times. CDR3 sequence reads: CASSLQGDGTDTQYF. The CDR3 DNA follows: TGTGCCAGCAGTCTACAGGGCGATGGCACAGATACGCAGTATTTT. This chain links TRBV28 with TRBJ2-3, with a weak D call TRBD1 (6 bases). The CDR3 length is 15 residues. CDR1 is MDHEN, CDR2 SYDVKM, per germline. The V end was cut by 5 bases, the J end by 1 base, with 13 bases between. Full variable domain (remainder filled in from reference TRBV28 and TRBJ2-3): DVKVTQSSRYLVKRTGEKVFLECVQDMDHENMFWYRQDPGLGLRLIYFSYDVKMKEKGDIPEGYSVSREKKERFSLILESASTNQTSMYLCASSLQGDGTDTQYFGPGTRLTVL.

The chain employs TRBV15 and TRBJ2-1; no firm D call. The CDR3 contains 13 residues. Trimming left V 0 bases short and J 6 bases short, with 6 bases between. The germline V gene encodes CDR1 LNHNV and CDR2 YYDKDF (reference sequence). CDR3 protein: CATSRDRSNEQFF. The CDR3 region has the DNA TGTGCCACCAGCAGAGATCGCAGCAATGAGCAGTTCTTC.

This clone was observed a single time. The chain combines TRBV6-5 with TRBJ2-7; D remains unclear. Germline V CDR1 and CDR2: MNHEY, SVGAGI. The CDR3 consists of 14 residues. The V and J ends lost 0 bases and 5 bases respectively, with 11 bases between them. The chain's CDR3 is CASSYSAPRNEQYF. In DNA form, the CDR3 reads TGTGCCAGCAGTTACTCGGCCCCGAGGAACGAGCAGTACTTC.

The gene calls are TRBV28 and TRBJ2-3, with 9 bases lining up with TRBD1. This CDR3 has 14 residues. J lost 2 bases, V lost 6 bases, and 3 bases had no gene match. The germline V gene encodes CDR1 MDHEN and CDR2 SYDVKM. In DNA, the CDR3 is TGTGCCAGCAGCCGGACAGGGGTCACAGATACGCAGTATTTT. Translating gives CASSRTGVTDTQYF.

This clone was counted a single time. This chain joins TRBV7-6 and TRBJ2-7, with D possibly TRBD1 on 5 matching bases. V dropped 1 base and J dropped 2 bases, with 9 bases sitting between them. The germline V gene has CDR1 SGHVS and CDR2 FNYEAQ. This CDR3 contains 14 residues. The CDR3 here is CASSLGTGTYEQYF. The CDR3, as DNA: TGTGCCAGCAGCTTAGGAACAGGCACCTACGAGCAGTACTTC.

The chain uses TRBV9 and TRBJ2-1; D is undetermined. Trimming took 2 bases from V and 8 from J, leaving 11 bases between them. Germline values: CDR1 SGDLS, CDR2 YYNGEE. The CDR3 runs 13 residues. CDR3 DNA: TGTGCCAGCAGCGTTATGACGGGCGATGAGCAGTTCTTC. It translates to CASSVMTGDEQFF.

The V and J genes are TRBV9 and TRBJ2-3, with 8 bases lining up with TRBD2. The CDR3 contains 15 residues. The V and J ends lost 4 bases and 2 bases, in that order; junction bases with no gene match: 6. From germline, CDR1 is SGDLS and CDR2 YYNGEE. CDR3 sequence: CASSPLAGPTDTQYF. The DNA for the CDR3 is TGTGCCAGCAGCCCTTTAGCGGGACCCACAGATACGCAGTATTTT. Based on the CDR3 plus reference TRBV9 and TRBJ2-3, the full variable domain is DSGVTQTPKHLITATGQRVTLRCSPRSGDLSVYWYQQSLDQGLQFLIQYYNGEERAKGNILERFSAQQFPDLHSELNLSSLELGDSALYFCASSPLAGPTDTQYFGPGTRLTVL.